This TCR beta chain comes out of a study of T cells in Graves' hyperthyroidism and ophthalmopathy. Amplification targeted TCR beta CDR3 regions from RNA transcripts. Researchers ran a first-round RT-PCR on the TCR CDR3 using the HTBI primer set. Using its own MiXCR run on the multiplex PCR reads, TCRdb lists one record per CDR3 protein. This sample has some 620,000 distinct CDR3 sequences, with roughly 17% found just once. Germline-derived CDR1 and CDR2 are SGHNT and YYREEE (reference sequence). The germline V and J ends were trimmed by 2 bases and 6 bases, with 18 bases remaining between them. The CDR3 is made up of 15 amino acids.

Sequencing used blood. The chain uses TRBV5-4 and TRBJ2-7; tentatively, D is TRBD2 (6 bases). The TCR comes from a woman aged 25 to 39 with Graves' hyperthyroidism. CDR3 in DNA: TGTGCCAGCAGCTTCCTCTCCGGGAGTTTACCCGAGCAGTACTTC. It specifies CASSFLSGSLPEQYF.